One and the same sample provided the 19 T cell receptor beta chains below, sequenced in a study of beta chain features in type 1 diabetes. TCRB transcripts that were expressed got sequenced, as all of the isolated RNA had been reverse transcribed. The method was immunoSEQ multiplex PCR; TCRdb's version includes in-frame clones alone and lacks a portion of them. The sample gives roughly 380,000 clones, about 18% of which show up once; approximately 0.046% is in the top ten. The specimen was naive CD4+ T cells from blood. The source is a woman younger than 30 in good health.

V gene TRBV19 combines with J gene TRBJ2-1; D is possibly TRBD1 (6 bases). Germline CDR1 LNHDA, CDR2 SQIVND (reference sequence). There are 14 residues in the CDR3. The germline V and J ends were trimmed by 9 bases and 5 bases, with 17 bases remaining between them. In DNA, the CDR3 is TGTGCCAGCTGCCTCCAGGGGCCCCACAATGAGCAGTTCTTC. Translation gives CASCLQGPHNEQFF.

CDR3 DNA: TGTGCCAGCAGTGGGTTGACAGGCCGGGAGTACTTC. This translates into CASSGLTGREYF. V usage is TRBV25-1 and J usage is TRBJ2-4; weak D call: TRBD1 (6 bases). Deletions cut 4 bases from V and 14 bases from J, with 15 bases between. CDR1 is MGHDK, CDR2 SYGVNS, per germline. The CDR3 runs to 12 residues.

The V and J genes are TRBV2 and TRBJ2-1; 9 bases agree with TRBD2. The CDR3 consists of 15 residues. The V and J ends lost 7 bases and 1 base, in that order; junction bases with no gene match: 5. Germline V gene data show CDR1 as SNHLY and CDR2 as FYNNEI. The CDR3 sequence: CASKPTSGSYNEQFF. The CDR3 DNA follows: TGTGCCAGCAAGCCGACTAGCGGATCCTACAATGAGCAGTTCTTC.

The gene calls are TRBV20-1 and TRBJ1-1; 7 bases are shared with TRBD1. The CDR3 extends over 11 amino acids. Losses at the gene ends were 4 bases for V and 7 bases for J; bases not matched to a gene: 3. Per the germline V gene, CDR1 is DFQATT and CDR2 is SNEGSKA (reference sequence). The CDR3 nucleotides are TGCAGTGCTACCCGGACAGGTGAAGCTTTCTTT. This sequence encodes CSATRTGEAFF.

This clone was observed once. This chain uses TRBV9 with TRBJ1-2; 9 nucleotides align to TRBD1. The CDR3 contains 14 residues. Germline V gene lookup returns CDR1 SGDLS and CDR2 YYNGEE. With 4 bases clipped from V and 7 bases from J, the junction kept 8 bases outside the gene matches. CDR3 DNA sequence: TGTGCCAGCAGCCCGGACAGGGGATCGGCTGGCTACACCTTC. The encoded protein is CASSPDRGSAGYTF. The variable domain in full, with the rest retrieved from reference TRBV9 and TRBJ1-2, is DSGVTQTPKHLITATGQRVTLRCSPRSGDLSVYWYQQSLDQGLQFLIQYYNGEERAKGNILERFSAQQFPDLHSELNLSSLELGDSALYFCASSPDRGSAGYTFGSGTRLTVV.

This clone was detected a few times. The chain links TRBV5-1 to TRBJ2-5, with 8 bases fitting TRBD1. Germline-derived CDR1 and CDR2 are SGHRS and YFSETQ. The CDR3 covers 14 residues. V was clipped by 6 bases and J by 5 bases; unmatched bases: 9. The CDR3 DNA follows: TGCGCCAGCACCAAGCAGGGGGCTGGGGAGACCCAGTACTTC. It is translated as CASTKQGAGETQYF.

The V and J genes are TRBV29-1 and TRBJ1-1, with D possibly TRBD1 on 5 matching bases. The CDR3 runs to 13 residues. Germline CDR1 reads SQVTM; CDR2 reads ANQGSEA. The ends were cut back, 7 bases at V and 3 bases at J, with 15 bases in the middle. In DNA form, the CDR3 reads TGCAGCGGGGCAATGACAGAGGACACTGAAGCTTTCTTT. Translating it yields CSGAMTEDTEAFF.

The chain combines TRBV5-4 with TRBJ2-1; D is ambiguous. Germline values: CDR1 SGHNT, CDR2 YYREEE (reference sequence). The V end was cut by 0 bases, the J end by 10 bases, with 11 bases between. The length of the CDR3 is 13 residues. The CDR3 sequence: CASSLGPLEEQFF. In DNA form, the CDR3 reads TGTGCCAGCAGCTTGGGCCCTTTGGAGGAGCAGTTCTTC. Full variable domain (outside the CDR3, taken from reference TRBV5-4 and TRBJ2-1): ETGVTQSPTHLIKTRGQQVTLRCSSQSGHNTVSWYQQALGQGPQFIFQYYREEENGRGNFPPRFSGLQFPNYSSELNVNALELDDSALYLCASSLGPLEEQFFGPGTRLTVL.

The chain has TRBV18 and TRBJ1-1; TRBD1 matches 7 bases. J was trimmed by 3 bases and V by 5 bases; bases with no gene match: 3. CDR3 size: 13 residues. Germline V gene lookup returns CDR1 KGHSH and CDR2 LQKENI. The CDR3 nucleotides read TGTGCCAGCTCAATAGGACAGGACACTGAAGCTTTCTTT. Translation: CASSIGQDTEAFF.

This clone was found a few times. The V and J genes are TRBV2 and TRBJ1-1; D might be TRBD1 (5 bases). Germline CDR1 reads SNHLY; CDR2 reads FYNNEI. CDR3 length: 14 residues. Deletions cut 7 bases from V and 5 bases from J, with 17 bases between. CDR3 sequence reads: CASTLGREGTEAFF. The CDR3 DNA reads TGTGCCAGCACCCTCGGCAGGGAGGGGACTGAAGCTTTCTTT. Complete variable domain (other parts from reference TRBV2 and TRBJ1-1): EPEVTQTPSHQVTQMGQEVILRCVPISNHLYFYWYRQILGQKVEFLVSFYNNEISEKSEIFDDQFSVERPDGSNFTLKIRSTKLEDSAMYFCASTLGREGTEAFFGQGTRLTVV.

V gene TRBV28 combines with J gene TRBJ1-5; 7 nucleotides align to TRBD1. This CDR3 has 15 residues. The junction had 8 bases not matched to a gene; V was cut back by 2 bases and J by 7 bases. Germline loops: CDR1 MDHEN, CDR2 SYDVKM. This CDR3 is CASSLAGQGEQPQHF. CDR3 nucleotides: TGTGCCAGCAGTTTAGCAGGGCAGGGGGAGCAGCCCCAGCATTTT.

This clone was seen a handful of times. This sequence joins TRBV10-3 and TRBJ2-7, with TRBD1 matching 10 bases. CDR3 length: 16 residues. Losses at the gene ends were 6 bases for V and 3 bases for J; bases not matched to a gene: 11. CDR1 ENHRY and CDR2 SYGVKD come from the germline V gene. CDR3 in DNA: TGTGCCATCAGGGGCTCTAGGACAGGGGGAGGCTACGAGCAGTACTTC. Its protein is CAIRGSRTGGGYEQYF.

This clone was observed a handful of times. The CDR3 sequence: CASSYQNEQFF. In nucleotides, the CDR3 is TGTGCCAGCAGCTATCAGAATGAGCAGTTCTTC. This chain uses TRBV7-2 with TRBJ2-1; D remains unclear. Deletions cut 4 bases from V and 7 bases from J, with 5 bases between. The CDR3 is made up of 11 amino acids. Germline CDR1 and CDR2: SGHTA and FQGNSA.

V and J are TRBV5-1 and TRBJ2-3, with 8 bases that match TRBD2. Germline CDR1 and CDR2: SGHRS and YFSETQ. J lost 0 bases, V lost 2 bases, and 11 bases had no gene match. CDR3 length: 18 amino acids. CDR3 in DNA: TGCGCCAGCAGCTTCCACCTGGAGCGGGAGACGAGCACAGATACGCAGTATTTT. Its protein is CASSFHLERETSTDTQYF. The complete variable domain, with remaining parts taken from reference TRBV5-1 and TRBJ2-3, reads KAGVTQTPRYLIKTRGQQVTLSCSPISGHRSVSWYQQTPGQGLQFLFEYFSETQRNKGNFPGRFSGRQFSNSRSEMNVSTLELGDSALYLCASSFHLERETSTDTQYFGPGTRLTVL.

The V gene is TRBV7-3, the J gene TRBJ2-1; 7 bases match TRBD1. CDR1 SGHTA and CDR2 FQGTGA come from the germline V gene. The length of the CDR3 is 15 residues. V dropped 5 bases and J dropped 1; count of bases not matched to a gene: 5. For the CDR3, the DNA is TGTGCCAGCAGCGAAACAGGGGAATCCTACAATGAGCAGTTCTTC. It encodes CASSETGESYNEQFF.

This clone has only a few counts. V gene TRBV2 combines with J gene TRBJ1-1, with TRBD1 matching 8 bases. The germline V gene encodes CDR1 SNHLY and CDR2 FYNNEI. The J segment lost 1 base and the V segment lost 6 bases, leaving 4 bases of the junction unmatched. The length of the CDR3 is 14 residues. CDR3 region: CASSGQGQNTEAFF. In nucleotides, the CDR3 is TGTGCCAGCAGCGGACAGGGACAGAACACTGAAGCTTTCTTT. The variable domain in full, with the rest retrieved from reference TRBV2 and TRBJ1-1, is EPEVTQTPSHQVTQMGQEVILRCVPISNHLYFYWYRQILGQKVEFLVSFYNNEISEKSEIFDDQFSVERPDGSNFTLKIRSTKLEDSAMYFCASSGQGQNTEAFFGQGTRLTVV.

This clone showed up just a few times. The chain is built from TRBV15 and TRBJ2-3; D remains unclear. CDR1 and CDR2 from the germline V gene are LNHNV and YYDKDF (reference sequence). V lost 1 base, J lost 2 bases, and 10 bases lay in between. The CDR3 is 15 residues long. The CDR3 is CATSRGFYLTDTQYF. The CDR3 bases are TGTGCCACCAGCAGAGGATTCTACCTCACAGATACGCAGTATTTT.

The chain uses TRBV4-1 and TRBJ1-1, with D perhaps TRBD1 (6 bases). Trimming took 2 bases from V and 5 from J, leaving 12 bases between them. CDR1 MGHRA and CDR2 YSYEKL come from the germline V gene. The CDR3 spans 14 residues. The CDR3 loop reads CASSQWGLWTEAFF. CDR3 sequence (DNA): TGCGCCAGCAGCCAATGGGGGCTGTGGACTGAAGCTTTCTTT.

This clone was picked up a small number of times. The chain uses TRBV27 and TRBJ1-2; 9 bases align to TRBD1. Per germline, CDR1 MNHEY and CDR2 SMNVEV (reference sequence). With V trimmed by 5 bases and J by 4 bases, 17 bases remained unmatched. The CDR3 has 18 residues. CDR3 region: CASSTRQDRGRGIYGYTF. The CDR3 bases are TGTGCCAGCAGTACCCGACAGGACAGGGGTCGCGGGATCTATGGCTACACCTTC.